This T cell receptor (beta chain) was captured by sequencing in a study of a mutant IDH1 vaccine in newly diagnosed glioma. Study information: Males made up about 62% and females roughly 40% of treated patients, whose mean age was around 40 years.

On this clone itself: Its antigen is as yet unknown.

Study results and caveats: There were vaccine-induced immune responses in roughly 95% of the patients.

The method was immunoSEQ multiplex PCR; TCRdb's version includes in-frame clones alone and lacks a portion of them. The table has roughly 50,000 clones, about 82% seen once. Time point in this sample: baseline, week 1 (first vaccination visit). Regarding treatment: pre-vaccination baseline after standard-of-care therapy. Donor diagnoses consisted of new WHO grade 3 or 4 IDH1-mutant, ATRX-lost astrocytomas. The sample in question was PBMCs, obtained from a glioma patient treated with radiotherapy, temozolomide or both. The sequence derives from a man between 18 and 35 years old with glioma.

CDR3 in DNA: TGTGCCAGTAGTATCCGGGACGGTGAAGCTTTCTTT. Translating it yields CASSIRDGEAFF. The V call is TRBV19, the J call TRBJ1-1; the D gene is possibly TRBD1 (5 bases). CDR1 and CDR2 from the germline V gene are LNHDA and SQIVND (reference sequence). V was trimmed by 3 bases and J by 7 bases, leaving 9 bases between them. This CDR3 is 12 amino acids long.